These 15 T cell receptor beta chains were sequenced from one sample in a study of monozygotic twins with inflammatory bowel disease. TCRdb re-called the 5' RACE reads; every CDR3 protein appears as one record, without DNA. The table counts approximately 400,000 distinct CDR3 sequences; approximately 2.4% lies in the top ten. The specimen was blood. These receptor sequences come from a human donor with ulcerative colitis or Crohn's disease, or a healthy co-twin of an affected twin (not recorded which).

The chain recombines TRBV7-6 with TRBJ1-5; TCRdb selects TRBD1, and the lack of DNA leaves this call unchecked. Germline V lookup: CDR1 SGHVS, CDR2 FNYEAQ. The CDR3 runs 18 residues. CDR3 protein: CASSLFAPRGNSNQPQHF.

This chain joins TRBV19 and TRBJ2-1; the D gene TCRdb calls, TRBD1, cannot be checked with no DNA. This CDR3 is 16 amino acids long. CDR1 is LNHDA and CDR2 is SQIVND in the germline V gene (reference sequence). The CDR3 reads CASSIIQGGSNNEQFF.

The chain employs TRBV11-2 and TRBJ2-1; there is no DNA to check the TCRdb D call of TRBD1. From germline, CDR1 is SGHAT and CDR2 FQNNGV. The CDR3 totals 12 residues. The CDR3 sequence: CASSLRVDEQFF.

This chain uses TRBV20-1 with TRBJ1-3. This CDR3 contains 13 residues. CDR1 and CDR2 (germline): DFQATT, SNEGSKA (reference sequence). CDR3 sequence: CSASLTSKGTIYF.

The chain combines TRBV4-3 with TRBJ2-7; the TRBD1 assignment by TCRdb is unverifiable without DNA. Germline V gives CDR1 LGHNA, CDR2 YSLEER. The CDR3 loop spans 14 amino acids. The CDR3 sequence: CASSRGGATGEQYF.

The chain recombines TRBV7-3 with TRBJ2-2. Germline lookup yields CDR1 SGHTA and CDR2 FQGTGA. The CDR3 loop spans 15 amino acids. This CDR3 is CASSLTVANTGELFF.

This chain links TRBV30 with TRBJ1-1. The CDR3 extends over 12 amino acids. Germline CDR1 GTSNPN, CDR2 SVGIG (reference sequence). CDR3 amino acids: CAWIEEYTEAFF.

V usage is TRBV6-5 and J usage is TRBJ1-2; the D gene TCRdb calls, TRBD1, cannot be checked with no DNA. The V gene's germline CDR1 is MNHEY and CDR2 SVGAGI. This CDR3 has 13 amino acids. The CDR3 loop is CASRRTGGDGYTF.

The CDR3 is CASSSDLSGANVLTF. This chain uses TRBV7-9 with TRBJ2-6. CDR1 and CDR2 from the germline V gene are SEHNR and FQNEAQ (reference sequence). This CDR3 has 15 amino acids.

The chain employs TRBV3-1 and TRBJ2-3; TCRdb's D call of TRBD1 is untestable without DNA. In germline, CDR1 is LGHDT, CDR2 YNNKEL (reference sequence). The CDR3 has 17 residues. The CDR3 region is CASSQDIAGTWGDTQYF.

V is TRBV30 and J is TRBJ1-4. The CDR3 extends over 14 amino acids. The germline V gene encodes CDR1 GTSNPN and CDR2 SVGIG (reference sequence). CDR3 amino acids: CAWSPGLRGEKLFF. Looking up the rest from reference TRBV30 and TRBJ1-4 gives the full variable domain: SQTIHQWPATLVQPVGSPLSLECTVEGTSNPNLYWYRQAAGRGLQLLFYSVGIGQISSEVPQNLSASRPQDRQFILSSKKLLLSDSGFYLCAWSPGLRGEKLFFGSGTQLSVL.

This sequence joins TRBV5-1 and TRBJ2-3; TCRdb outputs TRBD1, but without DNA this stays unchecked. Germline V gives CDR1 SGHRS, CDR2 YFSETQ. The length of the CDR3 is 14 residues. The CDR3 protein is CASSGTGNTDTQYF.

This sequence joins TRBV12-3 or TRBV12-4 and TRBJ2-3; TCRdb lists TRBD1, though no DNA is available to test this call. The CDR3 loop spans 15 amino acids. The CDR3 reads CASSGSGWDVDTQYF.

This chain connects TRBV10-3 to TRBJ1-2. The CDR3 loop spans 13 amino acids. Germline lookup yields CDR1 ENHRY and CDR2 SYGVKD. The CDR3 here is CAISESTATGYTF.

The rearrangement uses TRBV7-9 and TRBJ1-1; TCRdb gives TRBD1 as the D gene, but with no DNA this cannot be confirmed. From germline, CDR1 is SEHNR and CDR2 FQNEAQ (reference sequence). The CDR3 contains 17 residues. CDR3 amino acids: CASSLPGQEGMNTEAFF. Based on the CDR3 plus reference TRBV7-9 and TRBJ1-1, the full variable domain is DTGVSQNPRHKITKRGQNVTFRCDPISEHNRLYWYRQTLGQGPEFLTYFQNEAQLEKSRLLSDRFSAERPKGSFSTLEIQRTEQGDSAMYLCASSLPGQEGMNTEAFFGQGTRLTVV.